This note documents a single TCR beta chain sequence. The antigen is unknown. Sequencing was performed with immunoSEQ multiplex PCR; in TCRdb, only in-frame clones are kept and a portion is missing. The table shows 20,000 to 30,000 clones, with approximately 89% occurring only once. This sample was taken from a study of a mutant IDH1 vaccine in newly diagnosed glioma. Study overall: Treated patients, averaging around 40 years, were roughly 60% male and about 38% female. Patients arrived already treated with radiotherapy, temozolomide, or both, most having had both.

The time point: baseline, week 1 (first vaccination visit). Documented treatment: pre-vaccination baseline after standard-of-care therapy. Study findings and constraints: Variations in leading peripheral T cell clonotypes appeared to have no connection with pseudoprogression.

Germline V gives CDR1 GTSNPN, CDR2 SVGIG (reference sequence). The V and J ends lost 5 bases and 4 bases, in that order; junction bases with no gene match: 13. The CDR3 length is 15 residues. This chain links TRBV30 with TRBJ1-2, with TRBD1 matching over 7 bases. This TCR derives from a young man with glioma. The source was PBMCs, collected from a glioma patient treated with radiotherapy, temozolomide or both. The CDR3 protein is CAWGQVLSWTYGYTF. In DNA, the CDR3 is TGTGCCTGGGGACAGGTCTTGAGTTGGACCTATGGCTACACCTTC.